This TCR beta chain was sequenced during a study of cytomegalovirus exposure and HLA in healthy donors. This CDR3 contains 13 residues. Germline values: CDR1 MDHEN, CDR2 SYDVKM. V lost 5 bases and J 5 bases, leaving 12 bases between the germline ends. Turning to this clone: Its specificity is not known.

Study-level points and caveats: The records held CMV serostatus as the only immune exposure information.

13 Jbeta primers and 60 Vbeta primers were used for the PCR. Libraries were prepared by immunoSEQ multiplex PCR; TCRdb keeps only in-frame clonotypes and omits some of them. Recorded for this sample: about 58,000 clones. This clonotype was obtained from a male donor in good health and CMV-seronegative. Material: PBMCs. The V gene is TRBV28, the J gene TRBJ1-2, with a possible D match to TRBD1 (6 bases). For the CDR3, the DNA is TGTGCCAGCAGTGCGGAAACAGGGTATGGCTACACCTTC. Translating gives CASSAETGYGYTF.